The clone carrying this T cell receptor beta chain has at least ten counts. The data derive from a study of T cells after yellow fever vaccination. Findings of the study overall: On re-exposure, the response was weaker but peaked faster, at day 5 versus 15. Repertoires obtained by FACS sorting could include abundant clonotypes that entered as contaminants from the bulk population. There was a small share of clonotypes that showed up in both the CD4 and CD8 compartments.

A process of 5'RACE template switching, which added a universal primer site and UMIs, was used to make TCR cDNA. Each CDR3 protein is one row after TCRdb ran MiXCR on the 5' RACE reads. The table records 25,000 to 30,000 distinct CDR3 sequences, roughly 5.9% of them present only once. This CDR3 has 16 amino acids. Germline lookup yields CDR1 SGHKS and CDR2 YYEKEE (reference sequence). V shed 4 bases, J shed 6 bases, and the junction held 8 bases outside the gene matches. This TCR derives from a man younger than 40 who received the YFV17D yellow fever vaccine. This material consisted of PBMCs, either bulk or a sorted T-cell subset (CD4+, CD8+, memory, or dextramer-sorted; not recorded which), taken on the day of the yellow fever booster vaccination. The chain couples TRBV5-5 to TRBJ2-2, with TRBD1 matching 11 bases. The CDR3 loop reads CASSLTGQGVAGELFF. CDR3 coding DNA: TGTGCCAGCAGCCTGACGGGACAGGGGGTGGCCGGGGAGCTGTTTTTT.